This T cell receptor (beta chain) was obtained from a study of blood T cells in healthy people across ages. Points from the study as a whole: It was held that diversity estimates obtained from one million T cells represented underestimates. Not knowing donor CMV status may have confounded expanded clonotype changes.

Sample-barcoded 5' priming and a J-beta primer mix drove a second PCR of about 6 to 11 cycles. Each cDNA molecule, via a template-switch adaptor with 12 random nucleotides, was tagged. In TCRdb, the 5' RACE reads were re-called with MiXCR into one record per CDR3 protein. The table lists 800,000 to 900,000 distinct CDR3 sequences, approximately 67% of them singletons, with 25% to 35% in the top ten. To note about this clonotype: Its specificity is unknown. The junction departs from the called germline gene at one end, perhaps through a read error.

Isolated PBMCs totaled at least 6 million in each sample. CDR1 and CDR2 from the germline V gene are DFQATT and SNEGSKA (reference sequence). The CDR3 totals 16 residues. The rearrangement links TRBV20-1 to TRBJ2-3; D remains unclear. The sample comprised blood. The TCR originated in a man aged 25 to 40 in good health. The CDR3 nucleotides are TGCAGTGCTAGAACCAAGAAGGAGTACCGCACAGATACTCAGTATTTT. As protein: CSARTKKEYRTDTQYF.